Many counts were recorded for the clone carrying this T cell receptor (beta chain). TCRdb reprocessed the 5' RACE reads via MiXCR and lists one record per CDR3 protein. Here the sample spans about 49,000 distinct CDR3 sequences, approximately 7% being singletons. This record belongs to a study of T cells after yellow fever vaccination. CDR1 is SNHLY, CDR2 FYNNEI, per germline. The V segment lost 5 bases and the J segment 6 bases; nucleotides outside the gene matches: 10. The CDR3 is 15 amino acids. Here the sequenced sample was CD8+ T cells sorted from PBMCs, taken around 15 days after the first yellow fever vaccination. The sequence was obtained from a young man who received the YFV17D yellow fever vaccine. This rearrangement joins TRBV2 to TRBJ1-5; 7 bases are a match to TRBD1. Here the CDR3 DNA reads TGTGCCAGCAGTCCCTACACAGGGGTGGGTCAGCCCCAGCATTTT. Amino acids: CASSPYTGVGQPQHF.